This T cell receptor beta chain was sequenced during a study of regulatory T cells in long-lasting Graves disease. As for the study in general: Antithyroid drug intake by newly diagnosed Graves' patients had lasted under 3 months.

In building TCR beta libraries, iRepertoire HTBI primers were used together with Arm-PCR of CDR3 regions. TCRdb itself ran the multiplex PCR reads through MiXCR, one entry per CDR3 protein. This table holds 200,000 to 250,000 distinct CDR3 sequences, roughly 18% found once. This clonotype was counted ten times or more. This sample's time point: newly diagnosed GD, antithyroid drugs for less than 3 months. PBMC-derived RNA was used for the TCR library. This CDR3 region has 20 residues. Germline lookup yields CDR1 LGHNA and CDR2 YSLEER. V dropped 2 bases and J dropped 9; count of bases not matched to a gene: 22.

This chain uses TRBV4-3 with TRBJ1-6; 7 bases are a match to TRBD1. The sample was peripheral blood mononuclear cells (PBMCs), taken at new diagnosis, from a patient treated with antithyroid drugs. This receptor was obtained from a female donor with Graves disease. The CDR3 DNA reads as TGCGCCAGCAGCCAAAACGAGCCAAATTGGGCCAGGGGGTTTGGTTCACCCCTCCACTTT. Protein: CASSQNEPNWARGFGSPLHF.